The 18 T cell receptor beta chains reported below all come from one sample, sequenced in a study of T cell changes during pregnancy in multiple sclerosis. Data came from immunoSEQ multiplex PCR; TCRdb stores just in-frame clones and leaves some out. The table shows approximately 37,000 clones, with 80% to 95% occurring only once. This material consisted of CD4+ T cells from peripheral blood mononuclear cells, taken in the third trimester of pregnancy. The receptors were sampled from a female donor in good health, enrolled as a control in a pregnancy study.

This chain connects TRBV2 to TRBJ1-1; D not certain. The CDR3 is 13 residues long. V lost 4 bases and J 1 base, leaving 7 bases between the germline ends. Looked up from germline, CDR1 is SNHLY and CDR2 is FYNNEI. The CDR3 bases are TGTGCCAGCAGTGTAGCACAGAACACTGAAGCTTTCTTT. Its translation is CASSVAQNTEAFF.

The V and J genes are TRBV27 and TRBJ2-1; 8 bases agree with TRBD2. The CDR3 consists of 15 residues. The V gene end was trimmed by 8 bases and the J gene end by 3 bases; junction bases not matched to a gene: 9. Per the germline V gene, CDR1 is MNHEY and CDR2 is SMNVEV (reference sequence). The CDR3 nucleotides read TGTGCCAGCCAACCTACCGGGGGGGGCTACAATGAGCAGTTCTTC. Translating gives CASQPTGGGYNEQFF.

V gene TRBV30 combines with J gene TRBJ2-1; possibly TRBD1 for D (6 bases). CDR3 length: 12 amino acids. Looked up from germline, CDR1 is GTSNPN and CDR2 is SVGIG (reference sequence). V dropped 0 bases and J dropped 9 bases, with 9 bases sitting between them. The chain's CDR3 is CAWSVQGGEQFF. CDR3 in DNA: TGTGCCTGGAGTGTACAGGGTGGTGAGCAGTTCTTC.

The chain employs TRBV6-1 and TRBJ2-7; 7 nucleotides align to TRBD1. With V trimmed by 6 bases and J by 3 bases, 11 bases remained unmatched. The CDR3 is 15 residues long. Germline-derived CDR1 and CDR2 are MNHNS and SASEGT. The CDR3, as DNA: TGTGCCAGCAGGGCGCCGACAGGGATAAGCTACGAGCAGTACTTC. It codes for CASRAPTGISYEQYF.

The gene calls are TRBV6-7 and TRBJ1-1; perhaps TRBD1 as D (5 bases). TRBV6-7 is an open reading frame whose function is uncertain. V lost 8 bases, J lost 4 bases, and 23 bases lay in between. The CDR3 is 16 amino acids. For the CDR3, the DNA is TGTGCCAGCCGTCGGGGGTTGAGGGTAGGCGTCACTGAAGCTTTCTTT. Translated: CASRRGLRVGVTEAFF.

The rearrangement links TRBV6-5 to TRBJ1-1, with 7 positions matching TRBD1. Germline CDR1 and CDR2: MNHEY and SVGAGI. This CDR3 is built from 13 residues. V lost 2 bases to trimming and J lost 10 bases; unmatched junction nucleotides: 7. CDR3 DNA: TGTGCCAGCAGTTACGACAGGGTGGCTGGAGCTTTCTTT. It specifies CASSYDRVAGAFF.

This clone was observed a few times. The chain carries TRBV5-6 and TRBJ1-5, with a tentative D call TRBD1 (5 bases). The germline V and J ends were trimmed by 4 bases and 3 bases, with 14 bases remaining between them. Germline assignment: CDR1 SGHDT and CDR2 YYEEEE. The CDR3 runs to 15 residues. The CDR3, as DNA: TGTGCCAGCAGCCGCGTTGACAGCTCCAATCAGCCCCAGCATTTT. Translation: CASSRVDSSNQPQHF. Full variable domain (missing parts from reference TRBV5-6 and TRBJ1-5): DAGVTQSPTHLIKTRGQQVTLRCSPKSGHDTVSWYQQALGQGPQFIFQYYEEEERQRGNFPDRFSGHQFPNYSSELNVNALLLGDSALYLCASSRVDSSNQPQHFGDGTRLSIL.

This chain connects TRBV7-6 to TRBJ2-2, with 9 nucleotides matching TRBD1. Germline lookup yields CDR1 SGHVS and CDR2 FNYEAQ. The CDR3 is 16 amino acids. With 5 bases clipped from V and 4 bases from J, the junction kept 8 bases outside the gene matches. In nucleotides, the CDR3 is TGTGCCAGCAGCCCGGTTCCGACAGGGGGCACCGGGGAGCTGTTTTTT. This encodes CASSPVPTGGTGELFF.

V and J are TRBV27 and TRBJ1-5; D is perhaps TRBD1 (5 bases). Per the germline V gene, CDR1 is MNHEY and CDR2 is SMNVEV (reference sequence). CDR3 size: 15 residues. Trimming removed 2 bases at V and 4 bases at J, with 12 bases between. CDR3 amino acids: CASSLSQGTNQPQHF. The DNA of the CDR3 is TGTGCCAGCAGTTTAAGCCAGGGAACGAATCAGCCCCAGCATTTT.

The chain combines TRBV29-1 with TRBJ2-7; 9 nucleotides align to TRBD1. The CDR3 runs 12 residues. Germline assignment: CDR1 SQVTM and CDR2 ANQGSEA. J gave up 11 bases and V 7 bases, and 12 bases lay outside the gene matches. For the CDR3, the DNA is TGCAGCGCTCAGACAGGGGGGCGCTTCAAGTACTTC. Translating gives CSAQTGGRFKYF.

V usage is TRBV7-8 and J usage is TRBJ1-4; perhaps TRBD1 as D (5 bases). The CDR3 sequence is 16 residues long. Per germline, CDR1 SGHVS and CDR2 FQNEAQ. With 4 bases removed from V and 8 bases from J, the gap between germline ends came to 20 bases. The CDR3 nucleotides are TGTGCCAGCAGCTCCGGACGGGGGGGTGCTCTCGAAAAACTGTTTTTT. As protein: CASSSGRGGALEKLFF.

With regard to this clone: Other nucleotide sequences from this sample produce the same CDR3. The chain couples TRBV5-4 to TRBJ2-3; 7 positions agree with TRBD1. The germline CDR1 and CDR2 sequences are SGHNT and YYREEE (reference sequence). The CDR3 is 14 residues long. J was trimmed by 0 bases and V by 2 bases; bases with no gene match: 0. The CDR3 sequence: CASSLQGSTDTQYF. The CDR3 DNA reads TGTGCCAGCAGCTTACAGGGGAGCACAGATACGCAGTATTTT.

This rearrangement joins TRBV30 to TRBJ1-2; 7 bases match TRBD1. Germline V CDR1 and CDR2: GTSNPN, SVGIG (reference sequence). V trimming: 2 bases; J trimming: 3 bases; junction bases outside the gene matches: 12. The length of the CDR3 is 16 residues. The chain's CDR3 is CAWSSRNRGRDYGYTF. Written as DNA, the CDR3 is TGTGCCTGGAGTTCAAGAAACAGGGGCAGGGACTATGGCTACACCTTC.

The rearrangement links TRBV2 to TRBJ2-7; TRBD2 matches at 10 bases. Germline V gene data show CDR1 as SNHLY and CDR2 as FYNNEI. V was pared by 1 base and J by 2 bases, with 2 bases of the junction left unmatched. The CDR3 length is 15 residues. In DNA form, the CDR3 reads TGTGCCAGCAGTGAAGAGCGGGGGGGGCCCTACGAGCAGTACTTC. It codes for CASSEERGGPYEQYF.

The rearrangement links TRBV29-1 to TRBJ2-7, with TRBD2 as a possible D gene (6 bases). Germline values: CDR1 SQVTM, CDR2 ANQGSEA. The ends were cut back, 4 bases at V and 5 bases at J, with 15 bases in the middle. The CDR3 has 13 residues. CDR3 in amino acids: CSVVHPGGNEQYF. DNA of the CDR3: TGCAGCGTTGTTCATCCCGGAGGGAACGAGCAGTACTTC.

V and J are TRBV30 and TRBJ1-2; a weak D match, TRBD1 (6 bases). Germline CDR1 GTSNPN, CDR2 SVGIG (reference sequence). Trimming cost V 2 bases and J 4 bases, with 11 bases left between them. This CDR3 has 13 amino acids. CDR3 nucleotide sequence: TGTGCCTGGAGTTGGGCAGGGGTCTATGGCTACACCTTC. Protein: CAWSWAGVYGYTF.

The chain couples TRBV7-2 to TRBJ2-7; 9 bases are a match to TRBD1. Trimming at V came to 5 bases and at J to 3 bases, leaving 8 bases not matched to a gene. Germline values: CDR1 SGHTA, CDR2 FQGNSA. The CDR3 loop spans 15 amino acids. In DNA, the CDR3 is TGTGCCAGCAGCCCTGCACCGGGACAGGGCTACGAGCAGTACTTC. It translates to CASSPAPGQGYEQYF.

This clone has more than one count but fewer than ten. The V call is TRBV2, the J call TRBJ2-2, with no clear D. CDR3 size: 13 residues. V lost 2 bases and J 6 bases, leaving 7 bases between the germline ends. Germline V gene data show CDR1 as SNHLY and CDR2 as FYNNEI. The CDR3 coding sequence is TGTGCCAGCAGTGAATTCCCCTCCGGGGAGCTGTTTTTT. Translated: CASSEFPSGELFF.